This T cell receptor (beta chain) is drawn from a study of blood T cell repertoires in COVID-19. Study overall: The samples span acute and convalescent COVID-19 from the United States, Italy and Spain. Sample material is recorded as cDNA or gDNA derived from T cells, B-cell-depleted T cells, or PBMCs.

V shed 5 bases and J shed 5 bases, with 13 bases lying between them. This CDR3 contains 14 residues. The germline CDR1 and CDR2 sequences are SEHNR and FQNEAQ (reference sequence). Produced via immunoSEQ multiplex PCR; TCRdb's table is partial and in-frame only. The sample lists under 150,000 clones; about four fifths were seen once. The receptor comes from a woman in her forties with acute or convalescent COVID-19. Specimen: peripheral blood. This sequence joins TRBV7-9 and TRBJ1-5, with D possibly TRBD1 on 6 matching bases. The CDR3 DNA is TGTGCCAGCAGCAAGGGGGAGAGGGATCAGCCCCAGCATTTT. It translates to CASSKGERDQPQHF.